This is a list of T cell receptor beta chains from one sample in a study of T cells in Graves' hyperthyroidism and ophthalmopathy. MiXCR, applied by TCRdb to the multiplex PCR reads, yields one record per CDR3 protein. The sample contains 450,000 to 600,000 distinct CDR3 sequences, just under 20% of which appear only once. Material: blood. The receptors were sampled from a man aged 35 to 55 with Graves' ophthalmopathy. The CDR3 runs from the conserved cysteine through the conserved F or W. D genes are given only for firm matches. For some rows the clone size is stated as once, few or many, or as a class when expanded; others skip it.

d_gene: .
abundance: .
v_gene: TRBV12-3/TRBV12-4
j_gene: TRBJ2-7
CDR3aa: CASRRGQPYEQYF
CDR3nt: TGTGCCAGCAGGAGGGGTCAACCCTACGAGCAGTACTTC

d_gene: .
abundance: few
v_gene: TRBV7-9
j_gene: TRBJ2-1
CDR3aa: CASGLRDLNEQFF
CDR3nt: TGTGCCAGCGGCCTCCGGGACCTCAATGAGCAGTTCTTC

d_gene: .
abundance: many
v_gene: TRBV18
j_gene: TRBJ2-5
CDR3aa: CASSPRYQETQYF
CDR3nt: TGTGCCAGCTCACCCAGGTACCAAGAGACCCAGTACTTC

d_gene: TRBD1
abundance: .
v_gene: TRBV5-1
j_gene: TRBJ1-2
CDR3aa: CASSGVGTGHGYTF
CDR3nt: TGCGCCAGCAGCGGCGTGGGGACAGGGCATGGCTACACCTTC

d_gene: TRBD1
abundance: .
v_gene: TRBV27
j_gene: TRBJ1-6
CDR3aa: CASSSPTGVESPLHF
CDR3nt: TGTGCCAGCTCCTCCCCGACAGGGGTGGAATCACCCCTCCACTTT

d_gene: TRBD2
abundance: .
v_gene: TRBV13
j_gene: TRBJ2-7
CDR3aa: CASSLVREGAYEQYF
CDR3nt: TGTGCCAGCAGCTTAGTACGGGAGGGAGCCTACGAGCAGTACTTC

d_gene: .
abundance: .
v_gene: TRBV12-3/TRBV12-4
j_gene: TRBJ1-5
CDR3aa: CASSSQGEGQPQHF
CDR3nt: TGTGCCAGCAGTTCACAGGGTGAAGGTCAGCCCCAGCATTTT

d_gene: .
abundance: .
v_gene: TRBV10-3
j_gene: TRBJ1-1
CDR3aa: CAISEGPREAFF
CDR3nt: TGTGCCATCAGTGAAGGGCCCCGTGAAGCTTTCTTT

d_gene: TRBD2
abundance: few
v_gene: TRBV15
j_gene: TRBJ2-1
CDR3aa: CATSGGGSSYNEQFF
CDR3nt: TGTGCCACCAGCGGCGGGGGGAGCTCCTACAATGAGCAGTTCTTC

d_gene: .
abundance: few
v_gene: TRBV11-2
j_gene: TRBJ1-1
CDR3aa: CASTDRAGQTVGAFF
CDR3nt: TGTGCCAGCACCGACCGGGCGGGCCAAACCGTCGGGGCTTTCTTT

d_gene: .
abundance: many
v_gene: TRBV29-1
j_gene: TRBJ2-7
CDR3aa: CSVAEPAVGEQYF
CDR3nt: TGCAGCGTTGCGGAGCCAGCGGTGGGGGAGCAGTACTTC

d_gene: .
abundance: .
v_gene: TRBV6-2/TRBV6-3
j_gene: TRBJ1-2
CDR3aa: CASGPGLAYGYTF
CDR3nt: TGTGCCAGCGGTCCAGGTCTTGCCTATGGCTACACCTTC

d_gene: .
abundance: .
v_gene: TRBV19
j_gene: TRBJ2-1
CDR3aa: CASSENLQPYNEQFF
CDR3nt: TGTGCCAGTAGTGAGAACCTACAACCCTACAATGAGCAGTTCTTC

d_gene: .
abundance: many
v_gene: TRBV11-2
j_gene: TRBJ2-1
CDR3aa: CASSLGGLGAYNEQFF
CDR3nt: TGTGCCAGCAGCTTAGGGGGGCTGGGGGCCTACAATGAGCAGTTCTTC

d_gene: TRBD1
abundance: few
v_gene: TRBV30
j_gene: TRBJ1-5
CDR3aa: CACKTGVSNQPQHF
CDR3nt: TGTGCCTGCAAGACAGGGGTTAGCAATCAGCCCCAGCATTTT

d_gene: .
abundance: few
v_gene: TRBV4-1
j_gene: TRBJ1-2
CDR3aa: CASSQVGGINYGYTF
CDR3nt: TGCGCCAGCAGCCAAGTCGGGGGCATCAACTATGGCTACACCTTC

d_gene: .
abundance: once
v_gene: TRBV5-4
j_gene: TRBJ2-1
CDR3aa: CASSSPTSYEQFF
CDR3nt: TGTGCCAGCAGCTCGCCCACTAGCTATGAGCAGTTCTTC

d_gene: TRBD1
abundance: .
v_gene: TRBV5-1
j_gene: TRBJ2-3
CDR3aa: CASSLEQGARSDTQYF
CDR3nt: TGCGCCAGCAGCTTGGAACAGGGGGCGCGATCAGATACGCAGTATTTT

d_gene: .
abundance: .
v_gene: TRBV24-1
j_gene: TRBJ2-1
CDR3aa: CATSEGWTNYNEQFF
CDR3nt: TGTGCCACCAGTGAAGGGTGGACAAACTACAATGAGCAGTTCTTC

d_gene: .
abundance: few
v_gene: TRBV18
j_gene: TRBJ1-5
CDR3aa: CASSPIRDSSNQPQHF
CDR3nt: TGTGCCAGCTCACCCATCAGGGATAGTAGCAATCAGCCCCAGCATTTT

d_gene: TRBD2
abundance: few
v_gene: TRBV28
j_gene: TRBJ2-5
CDR3aa: CASSRGETGLETQYF
CDR3nt: TGTGCCAGCAGCCGGGGGGAAACAGGTCTGGAGACCCAGTACTTC

d_gene: .
abundance: few
v_gene: TRBV12-5
j_gene: TRBJ1-4
CDR3aa: CASGPGASQGEKLFF
CDR3nt: TGTGCTAGTGGTCCTGGTGCCAGCCAAGGGGAAAAACTGTTTTTT

d_gene: TRBD1
abundance: few
v_gene: TRBV18
j_gene: TRBJ2-7
CDR3aa: CASSPGTGAPYEQYF
CDR3nt: TGTGCCAGCTCCCCCGGGACAGGGGCCCCGTACGAGCAGTACTTC

d_gene: .
abundance: many
v_gene: TRBV7-3
j_gene: TRBJ2-1
CDR3aa: CASSRTSYNEQFF
CDR3nt: TGTGCCAGCAGCCGAACGTCCTACAATGAGCAGTTCTTC

d_gene: .
abundance: many
v_gene: TRBV5-5
j_gene: TRBJ1-4
CDR3aa: CASSYGPSAGEKLFF
CDR3nt: TGTGCCAGCAGCTACGGGCCCAGTGCAGGCGAAAAACTGTTTTTT

d_gene: TRBD1
abundance: few
v_gene: TRBV20-1
j_gene: TRBJ2-1
CDR3aa: CSVRARTGIFYNEQFF
CDR3nt: TGCAGTGTGAGGGCCCGGACAGGGATCTTCTACAATGAGCAGTTCTTC

d_gene: .
abundance: .
v_gene: TRBV20-1
j_gene: TRBJ2-2
CDR3aa: CSARDHGRRGIMGELFF
CDR3nt: TGCAGTGCTAGAGATCACGGGAGGAGGGGGATTATGGGGGAGCTGTTTTTT

d_gene: TRBD2
abundance: many
v_gene: TRBV20-1
j_gene: TRBJ2-7
CDR3aa: CSARSGLAGTYEQYF
CDR3nt: TGCAGTGCTAGATCTGGACTAGCGGGAACCTACGAGCAGTACTTC

d_gene: TRBD2
abundance: few
v_gene: TRBV29-1
j_gene: TRBJ2-1
CDR3aa: CSPSGAPEFGNEQFF
CDR3nt: TGCAGCCCTAGCGGGGCCCCAGAGTTTGGCAATGAGCAGTTCTTC

d_gene: .
abundance: once
v_gene: TRBV5-6
j_gene: TRBJ2-2
CDR3aa: CASSLVGPGELFF
CDR3nt: TGTGCCAGCAGCTTGGTAGGGCCCGGGGAGCTGTTTTTT

d_gene: .
abundance: .
v_gene: TRBV24-1
j_gene: TRBJ1-4
CDR3aa: CATSDLGPGVNEKLFF
CDR3nt: TGTGCCACCAGTGATTTGGGCCCGGGCGTTAATGAAAAACTGTTTTTT

d_gene: .
abundance: many
v_gene: TRBV11-2
j_gene: TRBJ2-3
CDR3aa: CASSLDGVLATDTQYF
CDR3nt: TGTGCCAGCAGCTTAGACGGCGTTCTAGCCACAGATACGCAGTATTTT

d_gene: .
abundance: few
v_gene: TRBV5-8
j_gene: TRBJ1-2
CDR3aa: CASSLEGISNYGYTF
CDR3nt: TGTGCCAGCAGCTTGGAAGGGATTTCTAACTATGGCTACACCTTC

d_gene: .
abundance: once
v_gene: TRBV6-2/TRBV6-3
j_gene: TRBJ1-1
CDR3aa: CASRGLPHEAFF
CDR3nt: TGTGCCAGCAGGGGACTCCCCCACGAGGCTTTCTTT

d_gene: .
abundance: few
v_gene: TRBV28
j_gene: TRBJ1-1
CDR3aa: CASSLYREGGTEAFF
CDR3nt: TGTGCCAGCAGTTTATACAGGGAAGGCGGCACTGAAGCTTTCTTT